A single sample gave rise to the 15 T cell receptor beta chains below, sequenced in a study of monozygotic twins with inflammatory bowel disease. TCRdb reprocessed the 5' RACE reads, with one entry per CDR3 protein and no DNA. The sample table sets out about 420,000 distinct CDR3 sequences. The material sequenced was blood. These receptors were obtained from a human donor with ulcerative colitis or Crohn's disease, or a healthy co-twin of an affected twin (not recorded which).

V gene TRBV6-5 combines with J gene TRBJ1-1; lacking DNA, the TRBD1 call made by TCRdb goes unchecked. The CDR3 runs to 13 residues. CDR1 MNHEY and CDR2 SVGAGI come from the germline V gene. The CDR3 loop is CASSYSSTVDAFF.

The chain recombines TRBV6-1 with TRBJ2-5; TCRdb outputs TRBD2, but without DNA this stays unchecked. Germline V gene data show CDR1 as MNHNS and CDR2 as SASEGT. There are 14 residues in the CDR3. The CDR3 loop reads CASSVWRGQETQYF.

The chain is built from TRBV3-1 and TRBJ2-7; without DNA, the TCRdb call of TRBD2 cannot be checked. CDR3 size: 17 residues. Per germline, CDR1 LGHDT and CDR2 YNNKEL (reference sequence). The CDR3 is CASSPRGPELDVYEQYF.

V and J are TRBV5-1 and TRBJ2-3; TCRdb lists TRBD2, though no DNA is available to test this call. There are 16 residues in the CDR3. Germline CDR1 SGHRS, CDR2 YFSETQ. The CDR3 region is CASGLLEGPSTDTQYF.

The chain links TRBV6-5 to TRBJ2-7. This CDR3 is 12 amino acids long. Per germline, CDR1 MNHEY and CDR2 SVGAGI. CDR3 residues: CASGVKSYEQYF.

The J gene is TRBJ1-2, the V gene TRBV20-1; TCRdb gives TRBD1 as the D gene, but with no DNA this cannot be confirmed. The CDR3 is made up of 12 amino acids. Germline V gene data show CDR1 as DFQATT and CDR2 as SNEGSKA (reference sequence). The CDR3 spells CSVMTGVEGYTF.

This chain joins TRBV7-3 and TRBJ2-7. Germline CDR1 SGHTA, CDR2 FQGTGA. CDR3 length: 13 residues. CDR3 sequence reads: CASSLQASYEQYF.

This rearrangement joins TRBV6-5 to TRBJ2-2; TCRdb's D gene call, TRBD1, goes unchecked for lack of DNA. The germline CDR1 and CDR2 sequences are MNHEY and SVGAGI. CDR3 length equals 15 residues. CDR3 sequence reads: CASSYIRGGGGELFF.

This sequence joins TRBV6-1 and TRBJ1-4. This CDR3 comprises 14 residues. Germline CDR1 MNHNS, CDR2 SASEGT. The CDR3 sequence is CASSERTRGEKLFF.

The chain couples TRBV4-2 to TRBJ1-5. The CDR3 length is 17 residues. The V gene's germline CDR1 is LGHNA and CDR2 YNFKEQ. The CDR3 loop is CASSQGGRMDSNQPQHF.

The rearrangement joins TRBV7-9 to TRBJ1-3; the D gene TCRdb calls, TRBD1, cannot be checked with no DNA. The CDR3 covers 14 residues. Germline lookup yields CDR1 SEHNR and CDR2 FQNEAQ (reference sequence). CDR3 sequence: CAIRQGSSGNTIYF. The full variable domain, rest sourced from reference TRBV7-9 and TRBJ1-3, is DTGVSQNPRHKITKRGQNVTFRCDPISEHNRLYWYRQTLGQGPEFLTYFQNEAQLEKSRLLSDRFSAERPKGSFSTLEIQRTEQGDSAMYLCAIRQGSSGNTIYFGEGSWLTVV.

V and J are TRBV2 and TRBJ2-3; TCRdb names TRBD2, which stays unverified in the absence of DNA. The CDR3 totals 17 residues. Germline values: CDR1 SNHLY, CDR2 FYNNEI. The CDR3 sequence: CASGGLAQPSHTDTQYF. The full variable domain, rest sourced from reference TRBV2 and TRBJ2-3, is EPEVTQTPSHQVTQMGQEVILRCVPISNHLYFYWYRQILGQKVEFLVSFYNNEISEKSEIFDDQFSVERPDGSNFTLKIRSTKLEDSAMYFCASGGLAQPSHTDTQYFGPGTRLTVL.

The chain joins TRBV5-1 to TRBJ2-5. The CDR3 spans 16 residues. The germline CDR1 and CDR2 sequences are SGHRS and YFSETQ. CDR3: CASFEGRQAIQETQYF. The full variable domain, in which reference TRBV5-1 and TRBJ2-5 provide the parts outside the CDR3, is KAGVTQTPRYLIKTRGQQVTLSCSPISGHRSVSWYQQTPGQGLQFLFEYFSETQRNKGNFPGRFSGRQFSNSRSEMNVSTLELGDSALYLCASFEGRQAIQETQYFGPGTRLLVL.

The rearrangement links TRBV7-9 to TRBJ1-4; TCRdb indicates TRBD1, and absent DNA this call remains unverified. Germline assignment: CDR1 SEHNR and CDR2 FQNEAQ (reference sequence). The CDR3 spans 15 residues. This chain's CDR3 is CASSQRTGGGEKLFF.

The gene calls are TRBV28 and TRBJ1-5. This CDR3 is 13 amino acids long. CDR1 and CDR2 from the germline V gene are MDHEN and SYDVKM. The CDR3: CASIASPSQPQHF.